This T cell receptor (beta chain) emerged from a study of neoadjuvant anti-PD-1 for oral cavity cancer. Sequenced by immunoSEQ multiplex PCR; TCRdb stores in-frame clones only, minus some. The data hold approximately 74,000 clones, with less than 85% observed a single time. Blood cells were analyzed directly, without culture or expansion. The length of the CDR3 is 15 residues. The germline V gene has CDR1 WNHNN and CDR2 SYGVQD (reference sequence). Trimming removed 4 bases from V and 2 bases from J; junction bases left unmatched: 5. The source of this sequence is a person between 35 and 79 years old with oral cavity squamous cell carcinoma. The input for sequencing was PBMCs, taken before nivolumab (anti-PD-1) treatment. The chain combines TRBV10-1 with TRBJ2-3, with 8 positions matching TRBD2. CDR3 amino acids: CASSVTSDDTDTQYF. CDR3 bases: TGCGCCAGCAGTGTGACTAGCGACGACACAGATACGCAGTATTTT.